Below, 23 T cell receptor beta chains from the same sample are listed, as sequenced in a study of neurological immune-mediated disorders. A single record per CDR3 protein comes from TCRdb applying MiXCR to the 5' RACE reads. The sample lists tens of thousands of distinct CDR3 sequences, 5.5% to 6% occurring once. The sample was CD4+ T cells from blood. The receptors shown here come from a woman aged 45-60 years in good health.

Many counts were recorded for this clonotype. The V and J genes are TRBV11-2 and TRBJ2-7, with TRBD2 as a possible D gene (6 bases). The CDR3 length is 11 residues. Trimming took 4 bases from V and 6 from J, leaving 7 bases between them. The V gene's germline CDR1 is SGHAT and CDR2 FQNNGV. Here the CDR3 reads CASSWGGEQYF. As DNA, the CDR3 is TGTGCCAGCAGCTGGGGAGGCGAGCAGTACTTC.

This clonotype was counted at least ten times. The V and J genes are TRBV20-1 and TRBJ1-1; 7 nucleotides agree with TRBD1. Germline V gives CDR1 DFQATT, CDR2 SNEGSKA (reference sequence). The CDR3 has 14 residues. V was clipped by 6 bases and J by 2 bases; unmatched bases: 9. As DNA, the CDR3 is TGCAGTGCACTCAAGACAGGGCCTAACACTGAAGCTTTCTTT. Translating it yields CSALKTGPNTEAFF.

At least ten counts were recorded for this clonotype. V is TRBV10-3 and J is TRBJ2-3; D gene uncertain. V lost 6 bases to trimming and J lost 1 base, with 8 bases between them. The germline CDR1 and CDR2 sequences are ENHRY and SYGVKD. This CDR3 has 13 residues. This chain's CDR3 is CAIRDEGTDTQYF. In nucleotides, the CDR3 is TGTGCCATCAGAGACGAAGGCACAGATACGCAGTATTTT.

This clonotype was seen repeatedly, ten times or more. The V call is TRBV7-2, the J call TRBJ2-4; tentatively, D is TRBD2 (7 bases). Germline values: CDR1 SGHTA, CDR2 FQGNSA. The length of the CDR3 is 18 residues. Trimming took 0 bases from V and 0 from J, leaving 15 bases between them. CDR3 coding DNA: TGTGCCAGCAGCTTAGCTTGGGGGGGCCTTCTAGCCAAAAACATTCAGTACTTC. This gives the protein CASSLAWGGLLAKNIQYF.

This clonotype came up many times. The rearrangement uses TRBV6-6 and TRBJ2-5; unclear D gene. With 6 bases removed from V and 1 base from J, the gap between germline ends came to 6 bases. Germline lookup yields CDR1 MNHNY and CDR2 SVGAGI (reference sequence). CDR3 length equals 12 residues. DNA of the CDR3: TGTGCCAGCAGCTGGTCCCAAGAGACCCAGTACTTC. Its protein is CASSWSQETQYF.

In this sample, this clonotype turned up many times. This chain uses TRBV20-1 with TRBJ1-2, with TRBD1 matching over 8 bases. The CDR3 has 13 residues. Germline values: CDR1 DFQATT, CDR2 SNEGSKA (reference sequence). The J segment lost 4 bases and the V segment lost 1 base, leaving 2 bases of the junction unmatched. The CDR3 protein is CSARGQGSYGYTF. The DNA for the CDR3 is TGCAGTGCTAGAGGACAGGGGAGCTATGGCTACACCTTC.

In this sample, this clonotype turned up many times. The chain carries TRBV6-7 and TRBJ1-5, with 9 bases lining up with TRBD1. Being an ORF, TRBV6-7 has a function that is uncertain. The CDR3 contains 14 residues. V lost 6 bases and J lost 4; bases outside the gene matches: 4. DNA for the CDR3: TGTGCCAGCAGCATCGGACAGGGGAATCAGCCCCAGCATTTT. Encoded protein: CASSIGQGNQPQHF.

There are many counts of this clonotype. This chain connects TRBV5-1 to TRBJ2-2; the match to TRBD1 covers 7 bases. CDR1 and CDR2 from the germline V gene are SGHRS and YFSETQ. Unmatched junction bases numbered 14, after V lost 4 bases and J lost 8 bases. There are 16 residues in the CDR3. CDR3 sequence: CASSPKNWTGSGELFF. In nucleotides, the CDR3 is TGCGCCAGCAGCCCGAAGAACTGGACAGGAAGTGGGGAGCTGTTTTTT. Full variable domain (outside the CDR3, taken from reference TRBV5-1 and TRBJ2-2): KAGVTQTPRYLIKTRGQQVTLSCSPISGHRSVSWYQQTPGQGLQFLFEYFSETQRNKGNFPGRFSGRQFSNSRSEMNVSTLELGDSALYLCASSPKNWTGSGELFFGEGSRLTVL.

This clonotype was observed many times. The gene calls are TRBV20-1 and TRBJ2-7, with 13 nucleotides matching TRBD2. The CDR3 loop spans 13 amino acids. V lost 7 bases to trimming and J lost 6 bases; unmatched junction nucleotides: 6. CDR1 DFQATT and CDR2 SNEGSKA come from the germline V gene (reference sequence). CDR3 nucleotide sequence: TGCAGTGTCAGGACTAGCGGGGGTTCCGAGCAGTACTTC. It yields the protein CSVRTSGGSEQYF.

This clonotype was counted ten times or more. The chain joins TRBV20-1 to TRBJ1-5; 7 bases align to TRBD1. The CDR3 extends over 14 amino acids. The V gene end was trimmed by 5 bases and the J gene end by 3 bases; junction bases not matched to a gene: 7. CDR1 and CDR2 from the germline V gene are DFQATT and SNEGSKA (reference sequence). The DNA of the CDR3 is TGCAGTGCTGAGGACAGGACGATCAATCAGCCCCAGCATTTT. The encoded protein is CSAEDRTINQPQHF.

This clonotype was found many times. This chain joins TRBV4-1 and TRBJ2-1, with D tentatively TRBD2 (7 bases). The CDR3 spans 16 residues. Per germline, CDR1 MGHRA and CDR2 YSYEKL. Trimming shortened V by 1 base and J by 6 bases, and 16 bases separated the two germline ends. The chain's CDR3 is CASSQGGGAPGNEQFF. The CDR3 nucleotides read TGCGCCAGCAGCCAAGGAGGGGGGGCGCCCGGCAATGAGCAGTTCTTC.

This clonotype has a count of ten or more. DNA of the CDR3: TGTGCCAGCAGCTTCGTTCATGAGGGAATGACTTTCTTT. Translating it yields CASSFVHEGMTFF. This chain uses TRBV7-9 with TRBJ1-1; D not certain. V was clipped by 3 bases and J by 12 bases, with 17 bases between them. This CDR3 has 13 amino acids. The germline V gene encodes CDR1 SEHNR and CDR2 FQNEAQ (reference sequence). Complete variable domain (other parts from reference TRBV7-9 and TRBJ1-1): DTGVSQNPRHKITKRGQNVTFRCDPISEHNRLYWYRQTLGQGPEFLTYFQNEAQLEKSRLLSDRFSAERPKGSFSTLEIQRTEQGDSAMYLCASSFVHEGMTFFGQGTRLTVV.

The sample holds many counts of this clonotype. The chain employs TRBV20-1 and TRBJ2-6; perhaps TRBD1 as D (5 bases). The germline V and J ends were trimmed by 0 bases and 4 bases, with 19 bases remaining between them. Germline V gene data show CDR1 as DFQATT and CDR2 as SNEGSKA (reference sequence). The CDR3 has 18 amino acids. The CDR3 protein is CSARDLQGLVGGANVLTF. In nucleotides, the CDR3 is TGCAGTGCTAGAGATCTGCAGGGTCTTGTTGGCGGGGCCAACGTCCTGACTTTC.

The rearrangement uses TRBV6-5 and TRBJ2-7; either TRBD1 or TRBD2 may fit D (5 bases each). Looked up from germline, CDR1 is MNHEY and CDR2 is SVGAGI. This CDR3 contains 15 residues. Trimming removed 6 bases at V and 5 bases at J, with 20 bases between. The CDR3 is CASRWSGSPNNEQYF. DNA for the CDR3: TGTGCCAGCAGGTGGTCAGGGAGTCCCAACAACGAGCAGTACTTC.

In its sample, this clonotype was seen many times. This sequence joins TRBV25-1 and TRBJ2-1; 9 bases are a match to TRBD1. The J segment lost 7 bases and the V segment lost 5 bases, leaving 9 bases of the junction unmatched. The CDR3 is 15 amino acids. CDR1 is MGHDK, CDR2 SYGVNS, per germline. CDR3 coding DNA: TGTGCCAGCAGTATCCGGGACAGGGTAGGGAATGAGCAGTTCTTC. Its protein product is CASSIRDRVGNEQFF. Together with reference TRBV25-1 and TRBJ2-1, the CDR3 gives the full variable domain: EADIYQTPRYLVIGTGKKITLECSQTMGHDKMYWYQQDPGMELHLIHYSYGVNSTEKGDLSSESTVSRIRTEHFPLTLESARPSHTSQYLCASSIRDRVGNEQFFGPGTRLTVL.

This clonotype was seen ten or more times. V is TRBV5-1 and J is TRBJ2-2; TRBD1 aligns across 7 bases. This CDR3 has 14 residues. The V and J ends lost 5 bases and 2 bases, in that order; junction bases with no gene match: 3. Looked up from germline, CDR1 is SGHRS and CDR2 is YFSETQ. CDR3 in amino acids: CASRAGGNTGELFF. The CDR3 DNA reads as TGCGCCAGCAGAGCAGGGGGTAACACCGGGGAGCTGTTTTTT. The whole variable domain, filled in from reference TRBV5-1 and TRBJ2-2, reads KAGVTQTPRYLIKTRGQQVTLSCSPISGHRSVSWYQQTPGQGLQFLFEYFSETQRNKGNFPGRFSGRQFSNSRSEMNVSTLELGDSALYLCASRAGGNTGELFFGEGSRLTVL.

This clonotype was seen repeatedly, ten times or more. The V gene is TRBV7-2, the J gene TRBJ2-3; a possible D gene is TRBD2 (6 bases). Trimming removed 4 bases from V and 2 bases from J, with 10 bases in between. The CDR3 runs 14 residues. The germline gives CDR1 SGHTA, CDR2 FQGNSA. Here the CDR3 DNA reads TGTGCCAGCAGCTCGGGACTTAACACAGATACGCAGTATTTT. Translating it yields CASSSGLNTDTQYF.

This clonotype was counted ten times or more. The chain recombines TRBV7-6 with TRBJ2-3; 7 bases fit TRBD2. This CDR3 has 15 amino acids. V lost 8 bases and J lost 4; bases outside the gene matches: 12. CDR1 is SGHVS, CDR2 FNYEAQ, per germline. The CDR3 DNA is TGTGCCAGCGTGGAAAGCGGGATAGGATCAGATACGCAGTATTTT. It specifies CASVESGIGSDTQYF.

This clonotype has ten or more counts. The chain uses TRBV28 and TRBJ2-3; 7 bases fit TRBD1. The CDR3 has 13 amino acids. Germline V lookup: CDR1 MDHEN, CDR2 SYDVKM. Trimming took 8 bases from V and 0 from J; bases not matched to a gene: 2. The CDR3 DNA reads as TGTGCCAGCCGGGACAGTAGCACAGATACGCAGTATTTT. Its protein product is CASRDSSTDTQYF.

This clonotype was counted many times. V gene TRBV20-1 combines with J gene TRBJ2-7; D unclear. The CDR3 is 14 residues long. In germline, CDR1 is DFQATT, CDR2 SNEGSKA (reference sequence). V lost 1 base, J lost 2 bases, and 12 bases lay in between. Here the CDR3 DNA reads TGCAGTGCTAGAGTTCCCGGGCGCACCTACGAGCAGTACTTC. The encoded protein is CSARVPGRTYEQYF.

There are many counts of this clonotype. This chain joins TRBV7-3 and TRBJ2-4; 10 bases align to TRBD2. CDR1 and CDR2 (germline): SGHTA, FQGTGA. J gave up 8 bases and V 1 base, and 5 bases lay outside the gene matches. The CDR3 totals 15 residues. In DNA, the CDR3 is TGTGCCAGCAGCTTAAAAGCGGGAGGGGAGCACATTCAGTACTTC. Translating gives CASSLKAGGEHIQYF.

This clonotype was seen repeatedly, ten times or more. CDR3 DNA: TGTGCCAGCACCACAGGGGAAACACCCCTCCACTTT. Its translation is CASTTGETPLHF. The V call is TRBV7-9, the J call TRBJ1-6, with 7 bases matching TRBD1. J lost 11 bases, V lost 7 bases, and 5 bases had no gene match. This CDR3 region has 12 residues. CDR1 and CDR2 (germline): SEHNR, FQNEAQ (reference sequence).

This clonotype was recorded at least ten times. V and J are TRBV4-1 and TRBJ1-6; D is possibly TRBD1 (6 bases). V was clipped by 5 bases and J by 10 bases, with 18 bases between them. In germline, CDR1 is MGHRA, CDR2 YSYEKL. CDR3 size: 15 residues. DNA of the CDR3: TGCGCCAGCAGCTCCCAGACAGGAGGCGAATCACCCCTCCACTTT. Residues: CASSSQTGGESPLHF.